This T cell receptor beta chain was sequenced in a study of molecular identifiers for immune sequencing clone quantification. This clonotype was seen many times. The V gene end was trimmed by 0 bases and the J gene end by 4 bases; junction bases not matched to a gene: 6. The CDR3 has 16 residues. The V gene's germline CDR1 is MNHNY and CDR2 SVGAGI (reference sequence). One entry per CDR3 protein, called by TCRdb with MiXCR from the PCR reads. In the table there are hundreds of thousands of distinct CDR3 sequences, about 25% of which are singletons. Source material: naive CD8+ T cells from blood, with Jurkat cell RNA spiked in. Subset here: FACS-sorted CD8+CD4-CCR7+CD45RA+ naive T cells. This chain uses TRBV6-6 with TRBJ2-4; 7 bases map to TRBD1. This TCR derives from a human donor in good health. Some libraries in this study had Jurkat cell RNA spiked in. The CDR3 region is CASSYSGDRFKNIQYF. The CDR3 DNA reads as TGTGCCAGCAGTTACTCCGGGGACAGATTTAAAAACATTCAGTACTTC.